The following is a TCR beta chain sequence with its context. V gave up 5 bases and J gave up 6 bases, with 14 bases separating them. The length of the CDR3 is 14 residues. CDR1 MNHNS and CDR2 SASEGT come from the germline V gene. Data came from immunoSEQ multiplex PCR; TCRdb stores just in-frame clones and leaves some out. Here the sample spans 75,000 to 100,000 clones, approximately 80% being singletons. This sample is drawn from a study of glioma-infiltrating T cells after dendritic cell vaccination. Sequencing was performed on blood, taken before dendritic cell vaccination. The V call is TRBV6-1, the J call TRBJ1-3; possible D gene TRBD1, 6 bases. This clonotype originated in a human donor with glioblastoma. This chain's CDR3 is CASSPPGTPNTIYF. As DNA, the CDR3 is TGTGCCAGCAGTCCTCCCGGGACACCAAACACCATATATTTT.